This entry features one T cell receptor beta chain sequence. The study used a library that attached unique molecular identifiers to individual cDNA molecules. TCRdb passed the reads through MiXCR, listing each CDR3 protein once. This sample has 120,000 or so distinct CDR3 sequences, with over 6.5% found just once. The data are from a study of human T cells and chemical hapten exposure. Trimming took off 2 bases at V and 2 bases at J, with 7 bases between the two ends. The CDR3 is 13 amino acids. The study extracted total RNA from unfractionated whole blood. The rearrangement uses TRBV12-3 or TRBV12-4 and TRBJ2-7; no clear D gene. Sequenced sample: whole blood. The sequence was collected from a human donor in good health. Some clones in this sample may be carry-over from other donors' samples. The CDR3 protein is CASSLNTAYEQYF. The CDR3 DNA reads TGTGCCAGCAGTTTAAACACCGCCTACGAGCAGTACTTC.